This T cell receptor beta chain was sequenced for a study of blood T cell repertoires in COVID-19. Sequencing was performed with immunoSEQ multiplex PCR; in TCRdb, only in-frame clones are kept and a portion is missing. The repertoire holds 150,000 to 200,000 clones, with about 76% as singletons. V shed 7 bases and J 3 bases; nucleotides not matched to a gene: 6. This CDR3 comprises 14 residues. Germline V gene data show CDR1 as LNHDA and CDR2 as SQIVND (reference sequence). Sequenced input: peripheral blood. The sequence came from a woman aged 45-65 years with active or convalescent COVID-19. The genes are TRBV19 and TRBJ1-5; TRBD1 matches 7 bases. The CDR3: CASTRDSSNQPQHF. In DNA, the CDR3 is TGTGCCAGTACCCGGGACAGTTCCAATCAGCCCCAGCATTTT.